This TCR beta chain was found in a study of T cells after yellow fever vaccination. Study context: SMART-Seq v4 Ultra Low Input prepared the low-cell-number fractions.

A remark on this clonotype: What it binds is not known.

Each CDR3 protein is one row after TCRdb ran MiXCR on the 5' RACE reads. Of 200,000 to 300,000 distinct CDR3 sequences listed, 10% to 15% are singletons. The V end lost 5 bases, the J end lost 0 bases, and 17 bases lay between the germline ends. Germline values: CDR1 DFQATT, CDR2 SNEGSKA (reference sequence). The CDR3 runs to 16 residues. Overall study results and limits: Highly abundant clonotypes carried over from the bulk population could end up in FACS-sorted repertoires as contaminants.

This clonotype was obtained from a man aged 25 to 40 who received the YFV17D yellow fever vaccine. This rearrangement joins TRBV20-1 to TRBJ1-5; no definite D call. The sequenced sample was CD4+ T cells sorted from PBMCs, obtained 45 days after the yellow fever booster vaccination. The CDR3 spells CSAVSLGCTSNQPQHF. As DNA, the CDR3 is TGCAGTGCTGTGAGCCTGGGGTGCACTAGCAATCAGCCCCAGCATTTT.